Shown below are 21 T cell receptor beta chains from a single sample sequenced in a study of blood T cell repertoires in COVID-19. Using immunoSEQ multiplex PCR, the repertoire was profiled, and TCRdb retains in-frame clones only, with some absent. The table lists fewer than 200,000 clones, roughly 80% of them singletons. Sequenced: PBMCs or T cells enriched from blood (not recorded which). All receptors come from a woman in her 40s with acute COVID-19.

The chain couples TRBV4-2 to TRBJ1-3; D gene ambiguous. The CDR3 is 16 amino acids. Looked up from germline, CDR1 is LGHNA and CDR2 is YNFKEQ. Trimming shortened V by 0 bases and J by 0 bases, and 9 bases separated the two germline ends. The CDR3 nucleotides are TGTGCCAGCAGCCAAGATCTACCGAGCTCTGGAAACACCATATATTTT. This encodes CASSQDLPSSGNTIYF.

The chain joins TRBV6-1 to TRBJ2-3, with a possible D match to TRBD1 (6 bases). V lost 2 bases to trimming and J lost 6 bases, with 18 bases between them. Per germline, CDR1 MNHNS and CDR2 SASEGT. The CDR3 covers 16 residues. As DNA, the CDR3 is TGTGCCAGCAGTGAAATAGGGGCGACAGGCCCGGATACGCAGTATTTT. It encodes CASSEIGATGPDTQYF.

The CDR3 sequence: CASSYVRGTSTDTQYF. CDR3 coding DNA: TGTGCCAGCAGTTACGTCCGGGGTACTAGCACAGATACGCAGTATTTT. This chain joins TRBV6-6 and TRBJ2-3; a possible D gene is TRBD2 (5 bases). The germline gives CDR1 MNHNY, CDR2 SVGAGI (reference sequence). Trimming stripped 2 bases from V and 0 bases from J, with 12 bases between. The CDR3 totals 16 residues.

As DNA, the CDR3 is TGTGCCAGCAGTAAAAGACAGGGTGGGGGCAATCAGCCCCAGCATTTT. Amino acids: CASSKRQGGGNQPQHF. J is TRBJ1-5 and V is TRBV27; 7 nucleotides line up with TRBD1. The CDR3 is 16 amino acids. CDR1 is MNHEY, CDR2 SMNVEV, per germline (reference sequence). J was trimmed by 2 bases and V by 5 bases; bases with no gene match: 9.

The CDR3 sequence: CATSDPTGYNEQFF. The CDR3 DNA is TGTGCCACCAGTGACCCGACAGGCTACAATGAGCAGTTCTTC. The chain links TRBV24-1 to TRBJ2-1; tentatively, D is TRBD1 (6 bases). Germline V gene lookup returns CDR1 KGHDR and CDR2 SFDVKD. V lost 4 bases and J 3 bases, leaving 9 bases between the germline ends. The CDR3 extends over 14 amino acids.

Concerning this clone: The same CDR3 is also encoded by other DNA sequences in this sample. The genes are TRBV19 and TRBJ1-4, with TRBD1 matching over 10 bases. Losses at the gene ends were 7 bases for V and 5 bases for J; bases not matched to a gene: 4. Germline CDR1 and CDR2: LNHDA and SQIVND (reference sequence). The CDR3 runs 14 residues. The CDR3 sequence is CASNRGQGNEKLFF. The DNA for the CDR3 is TGTGCCAGTAACAGGGGACAGGGGAATGAAAAACTGTTTTTT.

The chain combines TRBV29-1 with TRBJ1-2; a weak D match, TRBD1 (5 bases). This CDR3 is 13 amino acids long. Trimming took off 2 bases at V and 2 bases at J, with 9 bases between the two ends. Per the germline V gene, CDR1 is SQVTM and CDR2 is ANQGSEA. Here the CDR3 reads CSVEQGINYGYTF. DNA of the CDR3: TGCAGCGTTGAACAGGGAATAAACTATGGCTACACCTTC. The full variable domain, with the rest looked up from reference TRBV29-1 and TRBJ1-2, is SAVISQKPSRDICQRGTSLTIQCQVDSQVTMMFWYRQQPGQSLTLIATANQGSEATYESGFVIDKFPISRPNLTFSTLTVSNMSPEDSSIYLCSVEQGINYGYTFGSGTRLTVV.

This sequence joins TRBV18 and TRBJ2-5; perhaps TRBD1 as D (6 bases). CDR3 length: 15 amino acids. V was pared by 3 bases and J by 3 bases, with 14 bases between. Germline lookup yields CDR1 KGHSH and CDR2 LQKENI. CDR3 amino acids: CASSPQGNRKETQYF. CDR3 DNA sequence: TGTGCCAGCTCACCGCAGGGGAACAGAAAAGAGACCCAGTACTTC.

V and J are TRBV7-9 and TRBJ2-1, with D unclear. The germline V and J ends were trimmed by 5 bases and 10 bases, with 18 bases remaining between them. There are 14 residues in the CDR3. Germline V lookup: CDR1 SEHNR, CDR2 FQNEAQ (reference sequence). The CDR3 loop reads CASSPTPTLLEQFF. The CDR3, as DNA: TGTGCCAGCAGCCCGACTCCCACATTGCTAGAGCAGTTCTTC.

This chain connects TRBV7-3 to TRBJ2-3, with 11 bases matching TRBD2. CDR1 and CDR2 from the germline V gene are SGHTA and FQGTGA. The CDR3 runs to 17 residues. V lost 5 bases and J lost 2; bases outside the gene matches: 9. CDR3 DNA: TGTGCCAGCAGCCCCTCCTCACTAGCGGGGGTCACAGATACGCAGTATTTT. It translates to CASSPSSLAGVTDTQYF.

The chain is built from TRBV6-5 and TRBJ2-1; 7 bases fit TRBD2. The CDR3 covers 14 residues. Trimming removed 2 bases from V and 9 bases from J; junction bases left unmatched: 7. Per the germline V gene, CDR1 is MNHEY and CDR2 is SVGAGI. CDR3 sequence (DNA): TGTGCCAGCAGTTACCGTACTAGCGCCGGTGAGCAGTTCTTC. Its translation: CASSYRTSAGEQFF.

The V gene is TRBV7-8, the J gene TRBJ1-1; D is uncertain. Trimming took 1 base from V and 1 from J, leaving 7 bases between them. CDR1 and CDR2 (germline): SGHVS, FQNEAQ. The CDR3 has 14 amino acids. Written as DNA, the CDR3 is TGTGCCAGCAGCTTAGGGAGGCGGAACACTGAAGCTTTCTTT. Its translation is CASSLGRRNTEAFF.

The chain carries TRBV5-4 and TRBJ2-1; weak D call: TRBD2 (6 bases). CDR1 and CDR2 (germline): SGHNT, YYREEE (reference sequence). Trimming shortened V by 0 bases and J by 0 bases, and 7 bases separated the two germline ends. The CDR3 runs 15 residues. CDR3 in amino acids: CASSLAAGSYNEQFF. The CDR3 DNA reads as TGTGCCAGCAGCTTGGCAGCGGGCTCCTACAATGAGCAGTTCTTC.

In its sample, this clone is medium-sized (0.01 to 0.1%). The chain has TRBV6-5 and TRBJ1-2; no clear D gene. CDR3 length equals 14 residues. Deletions cut 2 bases from V and 8 bases from J, with 15 bases between. In germline, CDR1 is MNHEY, CDR2 SVGAGI. The CDR3 reads CASSYGGRARGYTF. The DNA for the CDR3 is TGTGCCAGCAGTTACGGAGGACGGGCGAGGGGCTACACCTTC.

The chain has TRBV12-3 or TRBV12-4 and TRBJ1-2, with D uncertain. Trimming stripped 6 bases from V and 6 bases from J, with 5 bases between. The CDR3 has 10 residues. This chain's CDR3 is CASRPDGYTF. The CDR3 nucleotides read TGTGCCAGCAGACCAGATGGCTACACCTTC.

This clone came up once. The V gene is TRBV6-2 or TRBV6-3, the J gene TRBJ2-1; 13 bases match TRBD2. In germline, CDR1 is MNHEY, CDR2 SVGEGT. This CDR3 spans 15 amino acids. After removal of 5 bases from V and 4 bases from J, the junction contained 2 bases not matched to a gene. CDR3 coding DNA: TGTGCCAGCAGTGTACTAGCGGGAGGGTACAATGAGCAGTTCTTC. It is translated as CASSVLAGGYNEQFF.

CDR3: CASSLAAGGRTEAFF. CDR3 DNA: TGCGCCAGCAGCTTGGCAGCGGGGGGCCGGACTGAAGCTTTCTTT. V and J are TRBV5-1 and TRBJ1-1; tentatively, D is TRBD1 (6 bases). The CDR3 has 15 residues. Germline CDR1 SGHRS, CDR2 YFSETQ. Trimming shortened V by 0 bases and J by 5 bases, and 14 bases separated the two germline ends.

This clone was seen only a few times. The chain is built from TRBV4-2 and TRBJ2-1, with TRBD2 matching over 8 bases. Germline CDR1 LGHNA, CDR2 YNFKEQ. Germline trimming cut 2 bases from V and 8 bases from J; bases unmatched to any gene: 8. This CDR3 has 15 amino acids. The CDR3 loop is CASSQTSGTVHEQFF. The CDR3 DNA is TGTGCCAGCAGCCAAACTAGCGGAACCGTCCATGAGCAGTTCTTC.

The chain joins TRBV5-6 to TRBJ2-7; tentatively, D is TRBD1 (5 bases). Germline CDR1 reads SGHDT; CDR2 reads YYEEEE. The CDR3 has 15 residues. V lost 1 base, J lost 7 bases, and 18 bases lay in between. The CDR3 is CASSLIPAGMGEQYF. The DNA of the CDR3 is TGTGCCAGCAGCTTGATCCCGGCAGGGATGGGGGAGCAGTACTTC.

This chain uses TRBV28 with TRBJ1-5; the D gene is possibly TRBD1 (5 bases). Between the trimmed V and J ends, which lost 6 bases and 0 bases, there was a span of 6 bases. Germline V gives CDR1 MDHEN, CDR2 SYDVKM. This CDR3 region has 13 residues. The CDR3 reads CASRDISNQPQHF. CDR3 nucleotide sequence: TGTGCCAGCAGGGACATTAGCAATCAGCCCCAGCATTTT.

The rearrangement joins TRBV28 to TRBJ2-5; the match to TRBD1 covers 10 bases. Germline assignment: CDR1 MDHEN and CDR2 SYDVKM. The CDR3 is made up of 15 amino acids. Trimming cost V 5 bases and J 5 bases; bases outside gene matches: 8. The CDR3 nucleotides are TGTGCCAGCAGTCTCGACAGGGGGCGCGGGGAGACCCAGTACTTC. It yields the protein CASSLDRGRGETQYF.